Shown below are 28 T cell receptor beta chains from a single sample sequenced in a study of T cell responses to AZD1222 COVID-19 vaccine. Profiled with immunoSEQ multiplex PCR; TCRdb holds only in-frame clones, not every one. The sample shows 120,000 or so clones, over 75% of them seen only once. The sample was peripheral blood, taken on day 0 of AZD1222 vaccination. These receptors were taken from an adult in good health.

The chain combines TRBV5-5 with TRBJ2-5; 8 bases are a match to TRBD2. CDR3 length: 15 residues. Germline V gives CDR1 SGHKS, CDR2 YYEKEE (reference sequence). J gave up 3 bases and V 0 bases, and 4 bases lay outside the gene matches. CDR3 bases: TGTGCCAGCAGCTTGGGGACTAGCCCAAAAGAGACCCAGTACTTC. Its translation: CASSLGTSPKETQYF. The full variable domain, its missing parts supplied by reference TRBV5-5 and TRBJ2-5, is DAGVTQSPTHLIKTRGQQVTLRCSPISGHKSVSWYQQVLGQGPQFIFQYYEKEERGRGNFPDRFSARQFPNYSSELNVNALLLGDSALYLCASSLGTSPKETQYFGPGTRLLVL.

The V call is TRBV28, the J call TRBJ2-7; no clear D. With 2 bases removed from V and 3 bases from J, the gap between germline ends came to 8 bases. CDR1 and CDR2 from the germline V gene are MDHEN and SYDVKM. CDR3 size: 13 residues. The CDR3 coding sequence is TGTGCCAGCAGTTTACGCACCGGCTACGAGCAGTACTTC. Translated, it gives CASSLRTGYEQYF.

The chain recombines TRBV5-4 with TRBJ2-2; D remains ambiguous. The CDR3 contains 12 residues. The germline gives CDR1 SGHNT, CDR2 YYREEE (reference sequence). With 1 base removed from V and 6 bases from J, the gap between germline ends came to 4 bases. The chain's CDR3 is CASSLTAGELFF. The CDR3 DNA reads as TGTGCCAGCAGCTTGACGGCCGGGGAGCTGTTTTTT.

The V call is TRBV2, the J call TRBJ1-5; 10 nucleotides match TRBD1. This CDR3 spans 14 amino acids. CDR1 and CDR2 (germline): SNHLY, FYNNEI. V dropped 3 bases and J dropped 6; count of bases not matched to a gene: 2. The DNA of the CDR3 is TGTGCCAGCAGTGAGGACAGGGGGGGTCAGCCCCAGCATTTT. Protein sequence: CASSEDRGGQPQHF.

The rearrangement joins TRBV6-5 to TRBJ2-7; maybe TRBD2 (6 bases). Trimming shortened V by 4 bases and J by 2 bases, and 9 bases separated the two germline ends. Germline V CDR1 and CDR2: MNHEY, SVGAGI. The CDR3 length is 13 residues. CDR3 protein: CASSSEGTYEQYF. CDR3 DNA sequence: TGTGCCAGCAGTTCGGAGGGTACCTACGAGCAGTACTTC.

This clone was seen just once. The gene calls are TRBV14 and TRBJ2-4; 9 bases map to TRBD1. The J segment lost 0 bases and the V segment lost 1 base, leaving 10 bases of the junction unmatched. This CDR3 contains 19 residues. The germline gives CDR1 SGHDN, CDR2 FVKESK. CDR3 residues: CASSQVVGTGRLAKNIQYF. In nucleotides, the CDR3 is TGTGCCAGCAGCCAAGTGGTTGGGACAGGGAGACTAGCCAAAAACATTCAGTACTTC.

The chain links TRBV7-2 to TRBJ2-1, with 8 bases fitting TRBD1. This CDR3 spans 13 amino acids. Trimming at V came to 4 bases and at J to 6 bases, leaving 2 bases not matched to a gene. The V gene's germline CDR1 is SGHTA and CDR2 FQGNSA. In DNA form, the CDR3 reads TGTGCCAGCAGCTCAGGGGGCTTCAATGAGCAGTTCTTC. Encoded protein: CASSSGGFNEQFF.

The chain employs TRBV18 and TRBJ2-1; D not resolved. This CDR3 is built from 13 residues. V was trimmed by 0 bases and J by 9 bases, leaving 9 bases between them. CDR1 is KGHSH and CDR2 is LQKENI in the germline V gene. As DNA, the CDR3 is TGTGCCAGCTCACCACCGCAGGTGAGTGAGCAGTTCTTC. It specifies CASSPPQVSEQFF.

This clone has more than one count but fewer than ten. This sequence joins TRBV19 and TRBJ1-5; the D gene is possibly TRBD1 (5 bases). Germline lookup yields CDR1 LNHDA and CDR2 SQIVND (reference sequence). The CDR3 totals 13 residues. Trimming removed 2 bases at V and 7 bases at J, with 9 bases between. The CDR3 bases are TGTGCCAGTAGTATAATCAGGGAACAGCCCCAGCATTTT. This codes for CASSIIREQPQHF.

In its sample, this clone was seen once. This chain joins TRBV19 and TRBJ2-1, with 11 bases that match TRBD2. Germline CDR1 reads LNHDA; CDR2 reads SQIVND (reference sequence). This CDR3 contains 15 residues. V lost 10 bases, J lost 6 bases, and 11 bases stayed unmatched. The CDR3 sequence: CATNPLAGGGNEQFF. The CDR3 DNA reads TGTGCCACCAACCCATTAGCGGGAGGGGGCAATGAGCAGTTCTTC.

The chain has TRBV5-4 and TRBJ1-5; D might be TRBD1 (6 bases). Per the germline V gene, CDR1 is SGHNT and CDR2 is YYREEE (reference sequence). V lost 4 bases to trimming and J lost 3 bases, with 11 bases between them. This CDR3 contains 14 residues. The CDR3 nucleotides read TGTGCCAGCAGCGTACAGGGCATCAATCAGCCCCAGCATTTT. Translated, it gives CASSVQGINQPQHF.

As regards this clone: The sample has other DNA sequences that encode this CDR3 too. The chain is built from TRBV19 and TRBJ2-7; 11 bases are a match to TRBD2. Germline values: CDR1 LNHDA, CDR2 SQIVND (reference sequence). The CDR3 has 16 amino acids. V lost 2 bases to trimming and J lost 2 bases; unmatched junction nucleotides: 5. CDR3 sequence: CASSIPGTSGTYEQYF. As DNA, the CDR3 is TGTGCCAGTAGTATACCCGGGACTAGCGGAACCTACGAGCAGTACTTC.

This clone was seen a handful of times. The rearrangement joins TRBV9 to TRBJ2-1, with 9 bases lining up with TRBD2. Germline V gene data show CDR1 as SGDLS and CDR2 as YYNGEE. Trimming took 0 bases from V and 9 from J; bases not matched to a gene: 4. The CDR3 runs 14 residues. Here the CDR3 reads CASSVEREEVEQFF. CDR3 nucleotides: TGTGCCAGCAGCGTAGAGCGGGAGGAGGTTGAGCAGTTCTTC.

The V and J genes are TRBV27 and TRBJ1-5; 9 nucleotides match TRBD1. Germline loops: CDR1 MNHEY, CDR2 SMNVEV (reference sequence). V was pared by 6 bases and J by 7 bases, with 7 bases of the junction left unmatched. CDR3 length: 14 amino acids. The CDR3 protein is CASRPTGGEQPQHF. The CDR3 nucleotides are TGTGCCAGCAGACCCACAGGGGGCGAACAGCCCCAGCATTTT.

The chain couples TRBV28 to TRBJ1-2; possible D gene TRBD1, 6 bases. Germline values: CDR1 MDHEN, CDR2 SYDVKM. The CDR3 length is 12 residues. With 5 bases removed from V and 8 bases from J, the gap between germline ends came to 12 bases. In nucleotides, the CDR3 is TGTGCCAGCAGTCTAGGGGGTTCAGGCTACACCTTC. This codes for CASSLGGSGYTF.

The CDR3 coding sequence is TGTGCCACCAGTGACCCCGGGCCGGGCGAAAAACTGTTTTTT. This translates into CATSDPGPGEKLFF. The genes are TRBV24-1 and TRBJ1-4; D unresolved. Trimming cost V 4 bases and J 8 bases, with 13 bases left between them. The CDR3 is 14 residues long. CDR1 is KGHDR, CDR2 SFDVKD, per germline.

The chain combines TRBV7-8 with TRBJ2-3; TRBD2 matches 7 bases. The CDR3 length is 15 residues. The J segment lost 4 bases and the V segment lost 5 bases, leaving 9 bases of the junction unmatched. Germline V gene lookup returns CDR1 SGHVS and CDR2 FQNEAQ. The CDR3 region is CASSPTGGGADTQYF. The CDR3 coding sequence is TGTGCCAGCAGCCCGACGGGGGGTGGAGCAGATACGCAGTATTTT.

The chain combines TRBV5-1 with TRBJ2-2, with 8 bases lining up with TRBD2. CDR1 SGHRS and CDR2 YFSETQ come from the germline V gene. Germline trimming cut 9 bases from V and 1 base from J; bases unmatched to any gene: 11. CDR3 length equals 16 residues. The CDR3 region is CATRPFAGGNTGELFF. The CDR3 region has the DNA TGCGCCACCCGCCCCTTTGCGGGAGGGAACACCGGGGAGCTGTTTTTT.

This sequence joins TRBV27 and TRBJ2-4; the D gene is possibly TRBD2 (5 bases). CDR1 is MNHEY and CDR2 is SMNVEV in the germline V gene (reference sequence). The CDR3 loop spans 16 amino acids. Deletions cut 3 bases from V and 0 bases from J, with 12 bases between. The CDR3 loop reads CASSFIYRGAKNIQYF. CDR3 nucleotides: TGTGCCAGCAGTTTTATATATCGGGGAGCCAAAAACATTCAGTACTTC.

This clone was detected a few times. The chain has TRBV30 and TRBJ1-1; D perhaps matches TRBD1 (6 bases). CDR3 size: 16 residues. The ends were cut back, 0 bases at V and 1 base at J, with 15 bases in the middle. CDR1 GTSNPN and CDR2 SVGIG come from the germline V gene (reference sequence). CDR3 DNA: TGTGCCTGGAGTGTATGGGGGGGCGACTCGAACACTGAAGCTTTCTTT. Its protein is CAWSVWGGDSNTEAFF.

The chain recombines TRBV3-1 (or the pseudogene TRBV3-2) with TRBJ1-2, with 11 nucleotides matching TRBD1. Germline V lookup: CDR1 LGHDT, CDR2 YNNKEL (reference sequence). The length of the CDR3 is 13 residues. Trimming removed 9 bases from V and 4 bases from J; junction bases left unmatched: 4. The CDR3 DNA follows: TGTGCCAGTGGGACAGGGGGAATCTATGGCTACACCTTC. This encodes CASGTGGIYGYTF.

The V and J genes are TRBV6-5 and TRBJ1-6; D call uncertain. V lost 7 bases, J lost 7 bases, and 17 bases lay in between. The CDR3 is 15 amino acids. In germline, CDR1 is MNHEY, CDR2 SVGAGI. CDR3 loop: CASIREGGENSPLHF. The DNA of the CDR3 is TGTGCCAGCATTCGAGAGGGCGGCGAGAATTCACCCCTCCACTTT.

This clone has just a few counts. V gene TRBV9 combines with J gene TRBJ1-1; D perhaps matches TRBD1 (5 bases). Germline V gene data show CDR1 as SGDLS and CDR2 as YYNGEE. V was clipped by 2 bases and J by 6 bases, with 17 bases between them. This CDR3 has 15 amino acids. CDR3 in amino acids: CASSVRGTGVAEAFF. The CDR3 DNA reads TGTGCCAGCAGCGTCCGGGGGACGGGTGTCGCTGAAGCTTTCTTT.

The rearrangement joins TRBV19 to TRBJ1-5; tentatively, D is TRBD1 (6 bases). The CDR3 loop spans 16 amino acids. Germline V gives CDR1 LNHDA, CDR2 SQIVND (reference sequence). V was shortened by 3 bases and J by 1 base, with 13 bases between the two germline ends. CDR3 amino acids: CASSISGAVSNQPQHF. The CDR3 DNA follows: TGTGCCAGTAGTATTTCAGGGGCCGTCAGCAATCAGCCCCAGCATTTT.

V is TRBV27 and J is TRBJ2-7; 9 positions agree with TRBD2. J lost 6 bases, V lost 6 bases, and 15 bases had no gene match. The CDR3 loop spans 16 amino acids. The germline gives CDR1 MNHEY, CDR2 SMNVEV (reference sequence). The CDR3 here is CASSRLKAGGPSEQYF. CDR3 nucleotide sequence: TGTGCCAGCAGCCGCCTCAAAGCGGGAGGTCCCAGCGAGCAGTACTTC.

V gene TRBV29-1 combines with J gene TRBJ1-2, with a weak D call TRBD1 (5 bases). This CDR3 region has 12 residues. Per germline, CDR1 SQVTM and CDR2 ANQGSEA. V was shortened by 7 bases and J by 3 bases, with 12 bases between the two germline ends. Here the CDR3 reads CSARELYYGYTF. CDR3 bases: TGCAGCGCCAGGGAGCTATACTATGGCTACACCTTC.

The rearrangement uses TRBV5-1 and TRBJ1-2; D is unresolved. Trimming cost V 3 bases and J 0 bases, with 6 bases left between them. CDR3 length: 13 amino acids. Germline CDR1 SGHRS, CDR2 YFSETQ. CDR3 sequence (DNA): TGCGCCAGCAGCTCCAGCCCTAACTATGGCTACACCTTC. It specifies CASSSSPNYGYTF.

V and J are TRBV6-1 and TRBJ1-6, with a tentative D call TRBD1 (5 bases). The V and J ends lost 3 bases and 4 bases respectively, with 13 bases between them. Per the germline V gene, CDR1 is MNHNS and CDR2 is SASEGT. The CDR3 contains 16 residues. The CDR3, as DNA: TGTGCCAGCAGTGAGGCCGCGACAGTATATAATTCACCCCTCCACTTT. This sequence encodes CASSEAATVYNSPLHF.